This T cell receptor beta chain was obtained from a study of blood T cells in healthy people across ages. Whole-study findings and limits: Age brought a roughly linear fall in TCR beta diversity measured per million T cells. Correlation between TCR beta diversity and naive T cell percentage was strong.

Details on this clonotype: What it recognizes is unknown.

Primed by a sample-barcoded 5' primer and a J-beta primer mix, a second PCR proceeded for about 6 to 12 cycles. MiXCR, run by TCRdb on the 5' RACE reads, gives a single entry per CDR3 protein. The data contain about 640,000 distinct CDR3 sequences, under 30% of them singletons. The ends lost 6 bases at V and 10 bases at J; junction bases unmatched: 7. The CDR3 is made up of 12 amino acids. Germline loops: CDR1 MDHEN, CDR2 SYDVKM. This receptor was obtained from a woman aged 80 or over in good health. The sequenced sample consisted of blood. The chain carries TRBV28 and TRBJ1-1; 8 positions agree with TRBD1. CDR3 sequence: CASSTQGARAFF. The CDR3 region has the DNA TGTGCCAGCAGCACGCAGGGGGCACGAGCTTTCTTT.